This entry lists 3 T cell receptor beta chains sequenced from one sample in a study of post-analysis software for immune sequencing data. Study outcomes and limitations: With TRBV5-6, TRBV5-1 and TRBV20-1 included, about five TRBV segments were more frequent in patients than in controls.

cDNA libraries of TCR beta carried unique molecular identifiers. A single record per CDR3 protein comes from TCRdb applying MiXCR to the PCR reads. Of some 260,000 distinct CDR3 sequences detected, 36% appear once; the ten largest clones hold approximately 4.6%. No antigen is known for these receptors. Sequencing was done on a sample of blood. The receptor source for this set is a girl aged 10-17 years with multiple sclerosis.

As for this clonotype: A much larger clone lies one base from this, so it may be a read error. The genes are TRBV5-1 and TRBJ2-1; unclear D gene. The J call is in doubt because the DNA end fits TRBJ2-7 better. This CDR3 has 16 residues. Looked up from germline, CDR1 is SGHRS and CDR2 is YFSETQ. The CDR3 loop reads CASSLEGVSSYNEQYF. CDR3 in DNA: TGCGCCAGCAGCTTGGAAGGCGTAAGCTCCTACAATGAGCAGTACTTC.

A few counts support this clonotype. A much larger clone is a single base away; this may be a read error. The chain joins TRBV5-1 to TRBJ2-5; 10 positions match TRBD2. Germline V lookup: CDR1 SGHRS, CDR2 YFSETQ. There are 14 residues in the CDR3. V lost 9 bases to trimming and J lost 11 bases; unmatched junction nucleotides: 16. The chain's CDR3 is CATATSGRYNEQYF. The DNA for the CDR3 is TGCGCCACCGCGACTAGCGGGCGATACAATGAGCAGTACTTC.

Ten or more counts support this clonotype. This chain links TRBV6-5 with TRBJ1-1, with D uncertain. V was trimmed by 5 bases and J by 1 base, leaving 8 bases between them. Germline-derived CDR1 and CDR2 are MNHEY and SVGAGI. The length of the CDR3 is 13 residues. The CDR3 DNA follows: TGTGCCAGCAGTACCACAGCGAACACTGAAGCTTTCTTT. This gives the protein CASSTTANTEAFF.